Presented here are 12 T cell receptor beta chains from one specimen sequenced in a study of beta chain features in type 1 diabetes. Expressed TCRB transcripts were sequenced after all isolated RNA was converted to cDNA. TCRdb keeps only in-frame clones here, not all; method: immunoSEQ multiplex PCR. This sample has about 160,000 clones, with around 8.5% found just once. The sample taken for sequencing was central memory CD4+ T cells from blood. The receptor set was obtained from a man aged 18-30 years in good health.

The chain has TRBV5-1 and TRBJ2-4; 10 nucleotides line up with TRBD2. V shed 4 bases and J 1 base; nucleotides not matched to a gene: 5. The CDR3 consists of 16 residues. Per germline, CDR1 SGHRS and CDR2 YFSETQ. The CDR3 DNA reads TGCGCCAGCAGCGCGCTAGCGGGGGTGGCCAAAAACATTCAGTACTTC. Protein product: CASSALAGVAKNIQYF.

This clone was counted between two and nine times. The CDR3 DNA reads TGTGCCAGCAGCTTAGGACAGGGGAGTTATCAGCCCCAGCATTTT. Its protein product is CASSLGQGSYQPQHF. The chain uses TRBV7-2 and TRBJ1-5, with 8 positions matching TRBD1. The CDR3 has 15 residues. The ends lost 1 base at V and 5 bases at J; junction bases unmatched: 4. Germline values: CDR1 SGHTA, CDR2 FQGNSA.

There are a few counts of this clone. The gene calls are TRBV7-2 and TRBJ2-7, with D possibly matching TRBD2 (6 bases). CDR1 is SGHTA and CDR2 is FQGNSA in the germline V gene. Deletions cut 4 bases from V and 3 bases from J, with 16 bases between. The CDR3 has 15 residues. Written as DNA, the CDR3 is TGTGCCAGCAGCTCCCTGGGCGGGGCGGTCTACGAGCAGTACTTC. Protein product: CASSSLGGAVYEQYF. Filled out from reference TRBV7-2 and TRBJ2-7, the complete variable domain reads GAGVSQSPSNKVTEKGKDVELRCDPISGHTALYWYRQSLGQGLEFLIYFQGNSAPDKSGLPSDRFSAERTGGSVSTLTIQRTQQEDSAVYLCASSSLGGAVYEQYFGPGTRLTVT.

The J gene is TRBJ2-1, the V gene TRBV5-4; TRBD1 agrees at 7 bases. The germline V gene has CDR1 SGHNT and CDR2 YYREEE (reference sequence). V shed 0 bases and J 7 bases; nucleotides not matched to a gene: 7. This CDR3 spans 15 amino acids. The CDR3 DNA follows: TGTGCCAGCAGCTTGGTCGGGACAGCTTTTAATGAGCAGTTCTTC. It is translated as CASSLVGTAFNEQFF.

Only a few counts were recorded for this clone. In nucleotides, the CDR3 is TGCGCCAGCAGCCAAGACTTAACTAGCGAACACAATGAGCAGTTCTTC. Residues: CASSQDLTSEHNEQFF. The chain employs TRBV4-3 and TRBJ2-1; 7 bases are a match to TRBD2. CDR1 LGHNA and CDR2 YSLEER come from the germline V gene. With V trimmed by 0 bases and J by 5 bases, 7 bases remained unmatched. The CDR3 extends over 16 amino acids.

This chain's CDR3 is CASSLVRDEQYF. CDR3 nucleotides: TGTGCCAGCAGCTTGGTTCGGGACGAGCAGTACTTC. The chain joins TRBV5-5 to TRBJ2-7; D gene unclear. Germline V gene sequence: CDR1 SGHKS, CDR2 YYEKEE (reference sequence). This CDR3 contains 12 residues. V was cut by 0 bases and J by 5 bases, with 6 bases left in between.

This chain uses TRBV30 with TRBJ1-5; D unclear. V lost 4 bases to trimming and J lost 1 base, with 8 bases between them. Germline loops: CDR1 GTSNPN, CDR2 SVGIG (reference sequence). The CDR3 length is 13 residues. The CDR3 bases are TGTGCCTGGACCCCTCAGAGCAATCAGCCCCAGCATTTT. Its protein product is CAWTPQSNQPQHF.

This CDR3 is CASSLTGQNGGDTQYF. The CDR3 nucleotides read TGCGCCAGCAGCCTGACCGGACAGAACGGTGGAGATACGCAGTATTTT. This chain uses TRBV4-1 with TRBJ2-3, with D tentatively TRBD1 (6 bases). The germline V gene encodes CDR1 MGHRA and CDR2 YSYEKL. The CDR3 runs to 16 residues. V dropped 4 bases and J dropped 5 bases, with 19 bases sitting between them.

This rearrangement joins TRBV7-2 to TRBJ1-5, with D tentatively TRBD1 (6 bases). With 6 bases removed from V and 4 bases from J, the gap between germline ends came to 10 bases. The germline V gene has CDR1 SGHTA and CDR2 FQGNSA. CDR3 length: 13 amino acids. The CDR3, as DNA: TGTGCCAGCAGTTGGGACATTAATCAGCCCCAGCATTTT. It encodes CASSWDINQPQHF. Looking up the rest from reference TRBV7-2 and TRBJ1-5 gives the full variable domain: GAGVSQSPSNKVTEKGKDVELRCDPISGHTALYWYRQSLGQGLEFLIYFQGNSAPDKSGLPSDRFSAERTGGSVSTLTIQRTQQEDSAVYLCASSWDINQPQHFGDGTRLSIL.

The chain combines TRBV5-5 with TRBJ1-2, with D tentatively TRBD1 (6 bases). With 0 bases removed from V and 2 bases from J, the gap between germline ends came to 11 bases. CDR3 length: 15 amino acids. Germline V lookup: CDR1 SGHKS, CDR2 YYEKEE (reference sequence). This chain's CDR3 is CASSLGLGQNYGYTF. In DNA form, the CDR3 reads TGTGCCAGCAGCTTGGGATTAGGACAGAACTATGGCTACACCTTC.

This chain uses TRBV28 with TRBJ2-5; tentatively, D is TRBD2 (5 bases). The DNA matches TRBJ2-7 better at its end, which makes the J call doubtful. Germline assignment: CDR1 MDHEN and CDR2 SYDVKM. The CDR3 runs to 12 residues. The CDR3 here is CASEGRVYEQYF. The CDR3 coding sequence is TGTGCCAGCGAGGGTAGAGTGTACGAGCAGTACTTC.

This clone was observed a few times. The chain couples TRBV18 to TRBJ2-5; 7 nucleotides match TRBD1. Germline lookup yields CDR1 KGHSH and CDR2 LQKENI. The CDR3 runs 14 residues. The trim removed 5 bases at V and 10 bases at J, leaving 13 bases unmatched. CDR3 loop: CASSGDSRGIGQYF. DNA for the CDR3: TGTGCCAGCTCAGGGGACAGCAGGGGGATTGGCCAGTACTTC.